The clone carrying this T cell receptor beta chain showed up just once. Its target is unknown. TCRdb's table, derived via immunoSEQ multiplex PCR, lists solely in-frame clones and lacks some. The table lists approximately 94,000 clones, around nine tenths of them singletons. Collection occurred without any documented infections or immune events in donors. Germline CDR1 and CDR2: LNHDA and SQIVND (reference sequence). The CDR3 length is 14 residues. Deletions cut 1 base from V and 7 bases from J, with 13 bases between. The data originate from a study of identifying expanded T cells in peripheral blood. General study points: Clone count variance between roughly 2-week samples rose with total template count. Differentially abundant clones: roughly 1.3 between replicates, 16.4 at approximately 13 days, less than 25 at four.

The source material was blood. This chain uses TRBV19 with TRBJ1-1; a weak D match, TRBD1 (5 bases). The clonotype originates from a person between 18 and 75 years old in good health. Here the CDR3 reads CASSIVAGINEAFF. The DNA of the CDR3 is TGTGCCAGTAGTATAGTAGCAGGGATTAATGAAGCTTTCTTT.